These 12 T cell receptor beta chains originate from one sample sequenced in a study of blood T cell repertoires in COVID-19. Sequencing was performed with immunoSEQ multiplex PCR; in TCRdb, only in-frame clones are kept and a portion is missing. Of some 410,000 clones in the sample, approximately 87% were seen once. Sample: PBMCs or T cells enriched from blood (not recorded which). Source of these receptors: a woman in her twenties or thirties with acute COVID-19.

This clone was found a few times. The chain employs TRBV7-2 and TRBJ2-5; D gene unclear. The CDR3 totals 15 residues. Germline V gives CDR1 SGHTA, CDR2 FQGNSA. The germline V and J ends were trimmed by 1 base and 0 bases, with 9 bases remaining between them. In DNA form, the CDR3 reads TGTGCCAGCAGCTTAGTCGGAGACTACCAAGAGACCCAGTACTTC. This translates into CASSLVGDYQETQYF.

The J gene is TRBJ1-2, the V gene TRBV4-3; 9 bases agree with TRBD1. With V trimmed by 1 base and J by 2 bases, 5 bases remained unmatched. CDR3 size: 16 residues. Germline V gene data show CDR1 as LGHNA and CDR2 as YSLEER. The CDR3 coding sequence is TGCGCCAGCAGCCAAGGGGACAGGGTAGAAAACTATGGCTACACCTTC. Its protein product is CASSQGDRVENYGYTF.

J is TRBJ2-1 and V is TRBV5-6; 14 bases map to TRBD2. CDR1 SGHDT and CDR2 YYEEEE come from the germline V gene. The J segment lost 0 bases and the V segment lost 4 bases, leaving 6 bases of the junction unmatched. This CDR3 spans 18 amino acids. CDR3 coding DNA: TGTGCCAGCAGCCCGGGACTAGCGGGGGTAAGCTCCTACAATGAGCAGTTCTTC. It specifies CASSPGLAGVSSYNEQFF. The variable domain in full, with the rest retrieved from reference TRBV5-6 and TRBJ2-1, is DAGVTQSPTHLIKTRGQQVTLRCSPKSGHDTVSWYQQALGQGPQFIFQYYEEEERQRGNFPDRFSGHQFPNYSSELNVNALLLGDSALYLCASSPGLAGVSSYNEQFFGPGTRLTVL.

The V and J genes are TRBV7-9 and TRBJ2-7, with D tentatively TRBD2 (6 bases). Germline V gene sequence: CDR1 SEHNR, CDR2 FQNEAQ (reference sequence). The V end was cut by 1 base, the J end by 3 bases, with 16 bases between. The CDR3 is 16 amino acids. The CDR3 loop reads CASSLVSGGIDYEQYF. DNA of the CDR3: TGTGCCAGCAGCTTAGTCTCTGGGGGGATCGACTACGAGCAGTACTTC.

To note about this clone: The same CDR3 is also encoded by other DNA sequences in this sample. CDR3 region: CASSVVAGSTDTQYF. The CDR3 nucleotides are TGTGCCAGCAGCGTAGTGGCGGGGAGCACAGATACGCAGTATTTT. V is TRBV9 and J is TRBJ2-3, with a tentative D call TRBD2 (6 bases). Germline V lookup: CDR1 SGDLS, CDR2 YYNGEE. Trimming shortened V by 0 bases and J by 0 bases, and 8 bases separated the two germline ends. The CDR3 has 15 residues.

The chain combines TRBV7-8 with TRBJ1-2; D remains unclear. The CDR3 is 14 residues long. Trimming pared 1 base from V and 3 bases from J, leaving 9 bases between. The germline V gene has CDR1 SGHVS and CDR2 FQNEAQ. In DNA, the CDR3 is TGTGCCAGCAGCTTAGGGCCCCCTGACTATGGCTACACCTTC. Residues: CASSLGPPDYGYTF.

This clone was picked up a small number of times. The rearrangement joins TRBV7-3 to TRBJ2-2, with 8 bases aligning to TRBD2. CDR3 length: 14 amino acids. V lost 0 bases, J lost 6 bases, and 0 bases stayed unmatched. Germline CDR1 is SGHTA and CDR2 is FQGTGA. The CDR3 protein is CASSLTTSAGELFF. The CDR3 bases are TGTGCCAGCAGCTTAACGACTAGCGCCGGGGAGCTGTTTTTT.

The V gene is TRBV3-1 (or the pseudogene TRBV3-2), the J gene TRBJ2-7; perhaps TRBD1 as D (6 bases). Germline V gene sequence: CDR1 LGHDT, CDR2 YNNKEL (reference sequence). V was clipped by 4 bases and J by 5 bases, with 24 bases between them. The length of the CDR3 is 17 residues. CDR3 bases: TGTGCCAGCAGCCGATATTTACAGGGCCGTGTCGGGGACGAGCAGTACTTC. This gives the protein CASSRYLQGRVGDEQYF.

J is TRBJ1-1 and V is TRBV7-8; the D is unclear. The CDR3 contains 14 residues. V shed 0 bases and J shed 0 bases, with 5 bases lying between them. CDR1 and CDR2 from the germline V gene are SGHVS and FQNEAQ. Here the CDR3 reads CASSLAEMNTEAFF. CDR3 in DNA: TGTGCCAGCAGCTTAGCGGAGATGAACACTGAAGCTTTCTTT. The complete variable domain, with remaining parts taken from reference TRBV7-8 and TRBJ1-1, reads GAGVSQSPRYKVAKRGQDVALRCDPISGHVSLFWYQQALGQGPEFLTYFQNEAQLDKSGLPSDRFFAERPEGSVSTLKIQRTQQEDSAVYLCASSLAEMNTEAFFGQGTRLTVV.

The V gene is TRBV4-3, the J gene TRBJ2-3; a weak D match, TRBD2 (5 bases). The CDR3 sequence is 20 residues long. V lost 1 base, J lost 3 bases, and 26 bases lay in between. Germline lookup yields CDR1 LGHNA and CDR2 YSLEER. The CDR3: CASSQVPSGMLLSRTDTQYF. The CDR3 region has the DNA TGCGCCAGCAGCCAAGTTCCTTCCGGGATGTTACTCAGTCGTACAGATACGCAGTATTTT.

The V gene is TRBV5-1, the J gene TRBJ1-1; 10 bases match TRBD1. The trim removed 0 bases at V and 0 bases at J, leaving 8 bases unmatched. CDR1 and CDR2 (germline): SGHRS, YFSETQ. The CDR3 runs to 18 residues. This CDR3 is CASSLGQGAPRVNTEAFF. Written as DNA, the CDR3 is TGCGCCAGCAGCTTGGGACAGGGGGCGCCTCGGGTGAACACTGAAGCTTTCTTT.

The chain links TRBV14 to TRBJ2-3; the D gene is possibly TRBD1 (5 bases). The CDR3 is made up of 15 amino acids. The germline CDR1 and CDR2 sequences are SGHDN and FVKESK. Between the trimmed V and J ends, which lost 1 base and 2 bases, there was a span of 10 bases. CDR3 residues: CASSQGGRFTDTQYF. CDR3 sequence (DNA): TGTGCCAGCAGCCAAGGGGGCAGGTTCACAGATACGCAGTATTTT. Full variable domain (rest looked up from reference TRBV14 and TRBJ2-3): EAGVTQFPSHSVIEKGQTVTLRCDPISGHDNLYWYRRVMGKEIKFLLHFVKESKQDESGMPNNRFLAERTGGTYSTLKVQPAELEDSGVYFCASSQGGRFTDTQYFGPGTRLTVL.